The TCR beta chain under discussion was sequenced for a study of T cell responses to AZD1222 COVID-19 vaccine. Study-wide context: Some second doses came at about 4 weeks and others at about 12 weeks; these were pooled. General observations from the study: Repertoires in all cases were sampled only once the peak T cell response had passed. Among AZD1222 vaccinees, only five to seven were seropositive at baseline. Of spike-specific TCRs, nearly half reportedly target regions left unmutated in variants.

Generated by immunoSEQ multiplex PCR, the TCRdb table keeps only in-frame clones and is missing some. Here the sample spans 150,000 or so clones, about 85% being singletons. With respect to this clone: The target antigen is unknown.

With 6 bases removed from V and 3 bases from J, the gap between germline ends came to 16 bases. The CDR3 length is 15 residues. The germline V gene encodes CDR1 MNHEY and CDR2 SVGAGI. The chain is built from TRBV6-5 and TRBJ2-3; possibly TRBD1 for D (6 bases). The specimen was peripheral blood, collected on day 0 of AZD1222 vaccination. The receptor comes from an adult in good health. CDR3 region: CASSLDSRRTDTQYF. For the CDR3, the DNA is TGTGCCAGCAGCCTGGACAGCCGAAGGACAGATACGCAGTATTTT.